Shown below are 32 T cell receptor beta chains from a single sample sequenced in a study of early T cells in non-severe SARS-CoV-2 infection. MiXCR was run by TCRdb on the 5' RACE reads, yielding one entry per CDR3 protein. This table has roughly 83,000 distinct CDR3 sequences, about 10% appearing once. The specimen was whole blood, collected at baseline. All receptors derive from an adult who was a healthcare worker with PCR-confirmed SARS-CoV-2 infection or an uninfected control (not recorded which).

This clonotype was counted at least ten times. CDR3 DNA sequence: TGTGCCAGCAGCCAAGATCGGGCGGACGAGCAGTACTTC. Residues: CASSQDRADEQYF. The chain couples TRBV4-2 to TRBJ2-7, with D unclear. Germline V CDR1 and CDR2: LGHNA, YNFKEQ. Trimming cost V 0 bases and J 5 bases, with 8 bases left between them. This CDR3 comprises 13 residues.

This chain connects TRBV20-1 to TRBJ2-1, with TRBD2 matching over 8 bases. Germline V gene data show CDR1 as DFQATT and CDR2 as SNEGSKA (reference sequence). This CDR3 contains 15 residues. The trim removed 2 bases at V and 2 bases at J, leaving 5 bases unmatched. In nucleotides, the CDR3 is TGCAGTGCTAGACCTTTTAGCGGGACCTACAATGAGCAGTTCTTC. Translated: CSARPFSGTYNEQFF.

This clonotype came up a few times. This chain joins TRBV28 and TRBJ1-5; 8 nucleotides align to TRBD1. The CDR3 is made up of 15 amino acids. Trimming at V came to 4 bases and at J to 4 bases, leaving 6 bases not matched to a gene. Germline CDR1 MDHEN, CDR2 SYDVKM. CDR3 nucleotides: TGTGCCAGCAGTTCTGGGACAGGCCTGAATCAGCCCCAGCATTTT. This codes for CASSSGTGLNQPQHF.

V usage is TRBV5-1 and J usage is TRBJ2-5, with TRBD1 as a possible D gene (5 bases). The CDR3 runs 14 residues. In germline, CDR1 is SGHRS, CDR2 YFSETQ. Trimming cost V 4 bases and J 5 bases, with 15 bases left between them. The CDR3 loop is CASSQDPRVETQYF. DNA of the CDR3: TGCGCCAGCAGCCAAGACCCCAGGGTGGAGACCCAGTACTTC.

This clonotype was seen only a few times. At one end the junction does not follow the germline gene, possibly because of a read error. The V and J genes are TRBV15 and TRBJ2-7; 8 positions agree with TRBD1. There are 14 residues in the CDR3. Germline V CDR1 and CDR2: LNHNV, YYDKDF (reference sequence). The CDR3 loop is CATSRDRGGYEQYF. CDR3 DNA sequence: TGTGCCACTAGCAGAGACAGGGGAGGCTACGAGCAGTACTTC.

The chain recombines TRBV19 with TRBJ2-1, with 12 bases lining up with TRBD2. The V segment lost 4 bases and the J segment 12 bases; nucleotides outside the gene matches: 7. Germline V CDR1 and CDR2: LNHDA, SQIVND (reference sequence). The CDR3 length is 14 residues. The CDR3 region has the DNA TGTGCCAGTAGTACCTCGCCTAGCGGGAGGGCGCAGTTCTTC. The encoded protein is CASSTSPSGRAQFF.

This clonotype was recorded many times. The V gene is TRBV20-1, the J gene TRBJ2-1; D may be TRBD1 (5 bases). V was trimmed by 6 bases and J by 7 bases, leaving 19 bases between them. CDR1 and CDR2 from the germline V gene are DFQATT and SNEGSKA (reference sequence). The CDR3 length is 14 residues. CDR3 sequence: CSAIVMGHQNEQFF. CDR3 nucleotides: TGCAGTGCGATCGTGATGGGGCACCAAAATGAGCAGTTCTTC.

The chain joins TRBV14 to TRBJ2-3; no clear D gene. This CDR3 comprises 14 residues. Germline V gene lookup returns CDR1 SGHDN and CDR2 FVKESK. Trimming pared 4 bases from V and 2 bases from J, leaving 10 bases between. The CDR3 coding sequence is TGTGCCAGCAGCCTAACTCCAAACACAGATACGCAGTATTTT. Protein sequence: CASSLTPNTDTQYF.

This clonotype has ten or more counts. The chain has TRBV20-1 and TRBJ1-2, with D possibly TRBD1 on 5 matching bases. Trimming shortened V by 3 bases and J by 4 bases, and 18 bases separated the two germline ends. This CDR3 region has 15 residues. Germline CDR1 and CDR2: DFQATT and SNEGSKA (reference sequence). The CDR3: CSASSNPGTAYGYTF. For the CDR3, the DNA is TGCAGTGCTAGCTCCAACCCCGGGACGGCCTATGGCTACACCTTC.

This chain uses TRBV7-9 with TRBJ2-7; D is unresolved. CDR1 and CDR2 from the germline V gene are SEHNR and FQNEAQ (reference sequence). There are 12 residues in the CDR3. Trimming pared 5 bases from V and 5 bases from J, leaving 10 bases between. CDR3 in amino acids: CASSLGIDEQYF. In DNA, the CDR3 is TGTGCCAGCAGCCTAGGGATCGACGAGCAGTACTTC. The whole variable domain, filled in from reference TRBV7-9 and TRBJ2-7, reads DTGVSQNPRHKITKRGQNVTFRCDPISEHNRLYWYRQTLGQGPEFLTYFQNEAQLEKSRLLSDRFSAERPKGSFSTLEIQRTEQGDSAMYLCASSLGIDEQYFGPGTRLTVT.

This clonotype was counted at least ten times. The chain carries TRBV9 and TRBJ2-1; D may be TRBD1 or TRBD2 (5 bases each). The CDR3 consists of 15 residues. V was trimmed by 0 bases and J by 7 bases, leaving 14 bases between them. The germline CDR1 and CDR2 sequences are SGDLS and YYNGEE. DNA for the CDR3: TGTGCCAGCAGCGTAGGAGGGAATGAGGGGAATGAGCAGTTCTTC. Translation: CASSVGGNEGNEQFF. Full variable domain (remainder filled in from reference TRBV9 and TRBJ2-1): DSGVTQTPKHLITATGQRVTLRCSPRSGDLSVYWYQQSLDQGLQFLIQYYNGEERAKGNILERFSAQQFPDLHSELNLSSLELGDSALYFCASSVGGNEGNEQFFGPGTRLTVL.

This clonotype is labeled medium-sized (0.01 to 0.1%). The chain links TRBV19 to TRBJ1-2, with 7 bases matching TRBD1. Germline loops: CDR1 LNHDA, CDR2 SQIVND (reference sequence). The ends lost 10 bases at V and 13 bases at J; junction bases unmatched: 15. CDR3 length equals 12 residues. The CDR3 region is CANTRDSPRSTF. CDR3 bases: TGTGCCAATACAAGGGACAGCCCGAGATCCACCTTC.

This clonotype was found many times. The CDR3 is CASSLQGQGRYEQYF. In DNA, the CDR3 is TGTGCCAGCAGTTTACAGGGACAGGGAAGATACGAGCAGTACTTC. The chain carries TRBV27 and TRBJ2-7; TRBD1 matches 9 bases. CDR3 length: 15 amino acids. V shed 2 bases and J 4 bases; nucleotides not matched to a gene: 6. Germline assignment: CDR1 MNHEY and CDR2 SMNVEV (reference sequence).

This clonotype turned up a few times. This rearrangement joins TRBV7-8 to TRBJ1-2; 9 nucleotides align to TRBD1. Germline V lookup: CDR1 SGHVS, CDR2 FQNEAQ. With 5 bases clipped from V and 5 bases from J, the junction kept 9 bases outside the gene matches. CDR3 size: 15 residues. CDR3 DNA sequence: TGTGCCAGCAGCAAACTACAGGGGGCCCTATATGGCTACACCTTC. This gives the protein CASSKLQGALYGYTF.

The V gene is TRBV5-4, the J gene TRBJ2-7; possible D gene TRBD2, 5 bases. V was cut by 4 bases and J by 3 bases, with 17 bases left in between. CDR3 length: 15 residues. CDR1 and CDR2 from the germline V gene are SGHNT and YYREEE (reference sequence). CDR3 sequence reads: CASSLGEPRIYEQYF. CDR3 DNA: TGTGCCAGCAGCCTCGGGGAGCCCAGAATCTACGAGCAGTACTTC.

In this sample, this clonotype turned up many times. V usage is TRBV21-1 and J usage is TRBJ2-1; the DNA was not compared with TRBD1, the D call given in the table. TRBV21-1 is reported as a pseudogene. The CDR3 is 17 residues long. CDR3 sequence: CASSEGKDRENNNEQFF. The CDR3 coding sequence is TGTGCCAGCAGCGAAGGGAAGGACAGGGAGAATAACAATGAGCAGTTCTTC.

The J gene is TRBJ1-2, the V gene TRBV12-3 or TRBV12-4; 8 bases align to TRBD1. V dropped 6 bases and J dropped 8; count of bases not matched to a gene: 5. The CDR3 runs to 12 residues. This chain's CDR3 is CASRTTGEGYTF. The CDR3 bases are TGTGCCAGCAGAACGACAGGGGAGGGCTACACCTTC.

This clonotype appeared a few times. This sequence joins TRBV7-2 and TRBJ1-1; D is undetermined. The length of the CDR3 is 13 residues. The V end lost 2 bases, the J end lost 3 bases, and 7 bases lay between the germline ends. Per germline, CDR1 SGHTA and CDR2 FQGNSA. CDR3 in DNA: TGTGCCAGCAGCTTATGGATATACACTGAAGCTTTCTTT. It codes for CASSLWIYTEAFF. Filled out from reference TRBV7-2 and TRBJ1-1, the complete variable domain reads GAGVSQSPSNKVTEKGKDVELRCDPISGHTALYWYRQSLGQGLEFLIYFQGNSAPDKSGLPSDRFSAERTGGSVSTLTIQRTQQEDSAVYLCASSLWIYTEAFFGQGTRLTVV.

This clonotype was found a few times. V and J are TRBV7-2 and TRBJ1-5; tentatively, D is TRBD1 (5 bases). The CDR3 spans 14 residues. Deletions cut 5 bases from V and 4 bases from J, with 12 bases between. Germline V gene data show CDR1 as SGHTA and CDR2 as FQGNSA. This CDR3 reads CASSNRQTNQPQHF. CDR3 in DNA: TGTGCCAGCAGCAACCGACAGACTAATCAGCCCCAGCATTTT.

This chain connects TRBV18 to TRBJ2-5; D uncertain. The CDR3 is 13 amino acids. The V gene's germline CDR1 is KGHSH and CDR2 LQKENI. The V end lost 4 bases, the J end lost 3 bases, and 9 bases lay between the germline ends. The CDR3 is CASSQDPEETQYF. CDR3 nucleotides: TGTGCCAGCTCACAGGACCCTGAAGAGACCCAGTACTTC.

This clonotype was counted many times. This chain connects TRBV20-1 to TRBJ2-1; 11 bases fit TRBD2. Looked up from germline, CDR1 is DFQATT and CDR2 is SNEGSKA (reference sequence). The J segment lost 3 bases and the V segment lost 3 bases, leaving 10 bases of the junction unmatched. CDR3 length equals 17 residues. The CDR3 DNA reads as TGCAGTGCTAGGGGGACTAGCGGTTACCTCAGCTACAATGAGCAGTTCTTC. Translating gives CSARGTSGYLSYNEQFF.

The rearrangement uses TRBV7-9 and TRBJ2-3; 8 bases align to TRBD2. V shed 5 bases and J 6 bases; nucleotides not matched to a gene: 4. Germline CDR1 is SEHNR and CDR2 is FQNEAQ (reference sequence). The CDR3 consists of 13 residues. CDR3 loop: CASSAGGSDTQYF. Here the CDR3 DNA reads TGTGCCAGCAGCGCGGGAGGCTCTGATACGCAGTATTTT.

The chain couples TRBV5-1 to TRBJ2-3; D is perhaps TRBD1 (7 bases). CDR1 and CDR2 from the germline V gene are SGHRS and YFSETQ. V was cut by 3 bases and J by 3 bases, with 17 bases left in between. This CDR3 has 16 amino acids. DNA for the CDR3: TGCGCCAGCAGCTCCTCAACGACAGGGAGGACAGATACGCAGTATTTT. As protein: CASSSSTTGRTDTQYF. Combining the CDR3 with reference TRBV5-1 and TRBJ2-3 gives the whole variable domain KAGVTQTPRYLIKTRGQQVTLSCSPISGHRSVSWYQQTPGQGLQFLFEYFSETQRNKGNFPGRFSGRQFSNSRSEMNVSTLELGDSALYLCASSSSTTGRTDTQYFGPGTRLTVL.

The chain recombines TRBV2 with TRBJ2-4; unclear D gene. V dropped 4 bases and J dropped 0 bases, with 10 bases sitting between them. The CDR3 has 15 amino acids. Germline lookup yields CDR1 SNHLY and CDR2 FYNNEI. The CDR3 region has the DNA TGTGCCAGCAGTGGCTTGCAGCTAGCCAAAAACATTCAGTACTTC. This translates into CASSGLQLAKNIQYF.

This clonotype was picked up many times. The chain has TRBV12-3 or TRBV12-4 and TRBJ2-2, with TRBD1 matching over 10 bases. Trimming removed 6 bases from V and 3 bases from J; junction bases left unmatched: 1. The CDR3 covers 14 residues. In DNA form, the CDR3 reads TGTGCCAGCAGGGGGACAGGGGACACCGGGGAGCTGTTTTTT. Translation: CASRGTGDTGELFF.

In the case of this clonotype: A junction end diverges from the germline sequence, so it may reflect a read error. The chain uses TRBV6-1 and TRBJ2-5; 7 bases map to TRBD2. The germline gives CDR1 MNHNS, CDR2 SASEGT. The CDR3 has 16 residues. In DNA, the CDR3 is TGTGTCAGCAGTGAAAGTCCGGGAGGAGGTCAAGAGACCCAGTACTTC. Protein sequence: CVSSESPGGGQETQYF.

This clonotype appeared once. This chain uses TRBV11-2 with TRBJ2-7; the D gene is possibly TRBD2 (6 bases). V dropped 4 bases and J dropped 0 bases, with 16 bases sitting between them. CDR1 and CDR2 (germline): SGHAT, FQNNGV. The CDR3 totals 16 residues. As DNA, the CDR3 is TGTGCCAGCAGCTACCCCAGTAGCGGAAGCTCCTACGAGCAGTACTTC. This sequence encodes CASSYPSSGSSYEQYF.

The table lists this clonotype with many counts. The V and J genes are TRBV7-8 and TRBJ2-7; either TRBD1 or TRBD2 may supply D (5 bases each). This CDR3 region has 17 residues. CDR1 and CDR2 (germline): SGHVS, FQNEAQ. V was cut by 1 base and J by 0 bases, with 16 bases left in between. The CDR3, as DNA: TGTGCCAGCAGCTTAGGTCGGAGGTGGGGGAGCTCCTACGAGCAGTACTTC. Protein sequence: CASSLGRRWGSSYEQYF. The whole variable domain, remainder taken from reference TRBV7-8 and TRBJ2-7, is GAGVSQSPRYKVAKRGQDVALRCDPISGHVSLFWYQQALGQGPEFLTYFQNEAQLDKSGLPSDRFFAERPEGSVSTLKIQRTQQEDSAVYLCASSLGRRWGSSYEQYFGPGTRLTVT.

The chain recombines TRBV1 with TRBJ1-2. TRBV1 is marked as a pseudogene. The CDR3 spans 14 residues. The CDR3 loop is CTSSPKEANYGYTF. In nucleotides, the CDR3 is TGCACCAGCAGCCCCAAGGAAGCCAACTATGGCTACACCTTC.

The CDR3 DNA reads as TGTGCCAGCAGCTTAAGGGACTCCTACACAGATACGCAGTATTTT. Translated: CASSLRDSYTDTQYF. J is TRBJ2-3 and V is TRBV7-3; perhaps TRBD2 as D (6 bases). The CDR3 is made up of 15 amino acids. Germline values: CDR1 SGHTA, CDR2 FQGTGA. Trimming cost V 1 base and J 2 bases, with 10 bases left between them.

This clonotype came up a few times. This chain joins TRBV20-1 and TRBJ2-3; 9 bases line up with TRBD2. Looked up from germline, CDR1 is DFQATT and CDR2 is SNEGSKA (reference sequence). The CDR3 has 15 amino acids. With V trimmed by 3 bases and J by 4 bases, 8 bases remained unmatched. Here the CDR3 DNA reads TGCAGTGCTAGCCCTGCTAGCGGGAATGCAGATACGCAGTATTTT. Protein product: CSASPASGNADTQYF.

J is TRBJ1-3 and V is TRBV6-6; no clear D. This CDR3 is built from 15 residues. The V and J ends lost 2 bases and 0 bases respectively, with 8 bases between them. Germline V gives CDR1 MNHNY, CDR2 SVGAGI (reference sequence). The DNA of the CDR3 is TGTGCCAGCAGTTACGACGAGATCTCTGGAAACACCATATATTTT. Encoded protein: CASSYDEISGNTIYF.